The present entry profiles one T cell receptor beta chain with its context. Method: immunoSEQ multiplex PCR; TCRdb's copy keeps in-frame clones and lacks some. The table shows around 90,000 clones, with around 94% occurring only once. The sample originates from a study of technical replicates of blood from several donors. V was trimmed by 1 base and J by 6 bases, leaving 15 bases between them. CDR3 length equals 15 residues. The germline V gene has CDR1 SGHRS and CDR2 YFSETQ. The sample taken for sequencing was T cells isolated from PBMCs. This TCR was recovered from a human donor in good health. The rearrangement links TRBV5-1 to TRBJ2-3; D may be TRBD1 (6 bases). CDR3 amino acids: CASSLLGQKLDTQYF. DNA for the CDR3: TGCGCCAGCAGCTTGTTAGGACAGAAGTTGGATACGCAGTATTTT.